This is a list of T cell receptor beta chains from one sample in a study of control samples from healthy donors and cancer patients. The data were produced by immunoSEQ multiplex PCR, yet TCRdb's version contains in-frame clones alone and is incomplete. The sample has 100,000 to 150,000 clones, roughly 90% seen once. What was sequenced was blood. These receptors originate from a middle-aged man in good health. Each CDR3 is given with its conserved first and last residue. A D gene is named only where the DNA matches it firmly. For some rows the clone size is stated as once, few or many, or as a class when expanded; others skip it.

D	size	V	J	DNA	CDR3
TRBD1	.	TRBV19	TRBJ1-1	TGTGCCACCAACGACCCAGGGGGGGCGAACACTGAAGCTTTCTTT	CATNDPGGANTEAFF
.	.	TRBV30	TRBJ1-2	TGTGCCTGGAGTGTACCCGGACTCTATGGCTACACCTTC	CAWSVPGLYGYTF
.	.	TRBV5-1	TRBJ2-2	TGCGCCAGCAGCTTGGCCGCGGGGTTAGGGACCGGGGAGCTGTTTTTT	CASSLAAGLGTGELFF
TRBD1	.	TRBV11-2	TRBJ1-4	TGTGCCAGCAGCACTTACAGGGGGATTGGTGAAAAACTGTTTTTT	CASSTYRGIGEKLFF
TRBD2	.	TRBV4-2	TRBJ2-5	TGTGCCAGCAGCCAAGTAACTAGCGGGGGTAGAGAGACCCAGTACTTC	CASSQVTSGGRETQYF
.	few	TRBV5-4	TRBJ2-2	TGTGCCAGCAGCGAGCTCAGGACCCCCGGGGAGCTGTTTTTT	CASSELRTPGELFF
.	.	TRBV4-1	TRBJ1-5	TGCGCCAGCAGCCCCCAAGAGGTCAACAATCAGCCCCAGCATTTT	CASSPQEVNNQPQHF
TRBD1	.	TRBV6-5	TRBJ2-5	TGTGCCAGCAGTTACGGACAGGGTGATGGAGAGACCCAGTACTTC	CASSYGQGDGETQYF
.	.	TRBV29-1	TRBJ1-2	TGCAGCGTCTCAGGGAGTGGCTACACCTTC	CSVSGSGYTF
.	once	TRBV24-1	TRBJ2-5	TGTGCCACCAGTGAATACTACCCAGGAGGAGAGACCCAGTACTTC	CATSEYYPGGETQYF
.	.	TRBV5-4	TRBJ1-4	TGTGCCAGCAGCTTGGACGGTAGAAATGAAAAACTGTTTTTT	CASSLDGRNEKLFF
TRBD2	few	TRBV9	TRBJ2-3	TGTGCCAGCAGCGTAGGGAGCGGGGGAGGCGATACGCAGTATTTT	CASSVGSGGGDTQYF
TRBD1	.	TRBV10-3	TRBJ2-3	TGTGCCATCAAGGCGGGACAGGGGGTCACAGATACGCAGTATTTT	CAIKAGQGVTDTQYF
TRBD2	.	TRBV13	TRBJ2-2	TGTGCCAGCAGCGAACTCCTAGCGGGGGGACCCGGGGAGCTGTTTTTT	CASSELLAGGPGELFF
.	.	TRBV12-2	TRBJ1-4	TGTGCAAGTCGCCCTGGTGAGCTCTGGGAAAAACTGTTTTTT	CASRPGELWEKLFF
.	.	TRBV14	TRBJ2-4	TGTGCCAGCAGCCCATGGGCCGGGGGAGCCAAAAACATTCAGTACTTC	CASSPWAGGAKNIQYF
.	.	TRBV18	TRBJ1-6	TGTGCCAGCTCACCAAGCTCAGCGATTAATTCACCCCTCCACTTT	CASSPSSAINSPLHF
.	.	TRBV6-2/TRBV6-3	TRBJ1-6	TGTGCCAGCAGTTCTGGCAGGAGATTTAATTCACCCCTCCACTTT	CASSSGRRFNSPLHF
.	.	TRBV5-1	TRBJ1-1	TGCGCCAGCAGTAACCTCAGGGGCGGGTCGATGAACACTGAAGCTTTCTTT	CASSNLRGGSMNTEAFF
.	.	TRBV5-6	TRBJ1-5	TGTGCCAGCAGCTTGTTGCGGGGCCGCAATCAGCCCCAGCATTTT	CASSLLRGRNQPQHF
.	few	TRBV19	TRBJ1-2	TGTGCCAGTAGTCCCTCAGGGGCCTCCGGCTATGGCTACACCTTC	CASSPSGASGYGYTF
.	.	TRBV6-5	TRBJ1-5	TGTGCCAGCAGGAAAAACAGGGATCAGCCCCAGCATTTT	CASRKNRDQPQHF
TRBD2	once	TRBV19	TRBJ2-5	TGTGCCAGTAGGTTGGGAGGGAGATCAGAGACCCAGTACTTC	CASRLGGRSETQYF
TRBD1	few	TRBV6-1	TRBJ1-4	TGTGCCAGCAGTGAAGTCTCAGGGGGGGGGCGTACTAATGAAAAACTGTTTTTT	CASSEVSGGGRTNEKLFF
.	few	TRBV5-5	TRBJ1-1	TGTGCCAGCAGCTTGGAATTTTCGGCTGGGCCTGAAGCTTTCTTT	CASSLEFSAGPEAFF
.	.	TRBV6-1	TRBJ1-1	TGTGCCAGCAGGGACTCGAGGGCGCTGAACACTGAAGCTTTCTTT	CASRDSRALNTEAFF
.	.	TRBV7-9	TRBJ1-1	TGTGCCAGCAGCTTGAGTTTCAGGGTCCAAAAGATGAACACTGAAGCTTTCTTT	CASSLSFRVQKMNTEAFF
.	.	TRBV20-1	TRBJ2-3	TGCAGTGCTAGTCGATGGCAGATAGATACGCAGTATTTT	CSASRWQIDTQYF
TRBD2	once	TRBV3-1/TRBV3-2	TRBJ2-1	TGTGCCAGCAGCAATGGACTAGCGGGGCTGGGTGAGCAGTTCTTC	CASSNGLAGLGEQFF
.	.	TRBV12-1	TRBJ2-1	TGTGCCAGCGACACAAGGAGCGGGGGGAACAATGAGCAGTTCTTC	CASDTRSGGNNEQFF
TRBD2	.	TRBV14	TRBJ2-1	TGTGCCAGCAGCTACGCGCGGGGGAGGTACAATGAGCAGTTCTTC	CASSYARGRYNEQFF
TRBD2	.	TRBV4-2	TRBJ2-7	TGTGCCAGCAGCTTTTGGACTAGCGGGGAGTACGAGCAGTACTTC	CASSFWTSGEYEQYF
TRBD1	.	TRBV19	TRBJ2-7	TGTGCCAGTAGTATAGCTCCGACAGGGGGCCTCTACGAGCAGTACTTC	CASSIAPTGGLYEQYF
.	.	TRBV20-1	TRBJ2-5	TGCAGTGCTTTCATTGGTCCGACCCAGTACTTC	CSAFIGPTQYF
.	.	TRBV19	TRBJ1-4	TGTGCCAGTAGGCGCCGGGACGGTAATGAAAAACTGTTTTTT	CASRRRDGNEKLFF
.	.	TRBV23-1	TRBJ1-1	TGCGCCAGCAGTGATAGGGGCCGGGGGATCCTTAACACTGAAGCTTTCTTT	CASSDRGRGILNTEAFF
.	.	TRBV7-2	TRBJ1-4	TGTGCCAGCAGCTTAAGCAGGGGACGCGAAAAACTGTTTTTT	CASSLSRGREKLFF
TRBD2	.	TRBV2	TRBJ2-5	TGTGCCAGCAAAGATAGCGGGGGAGGAGAGACCCAGTACTTC	CASKDSGGGETQYF
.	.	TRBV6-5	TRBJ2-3	TGTGCCAGCAGTTTACGGACAAACCCAAGTACGCAGTATTTT	CASSLRTNPSTQYF
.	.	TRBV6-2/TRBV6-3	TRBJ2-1	TGTGCCAGCAGTTACGGGGGGTCCTACAATGAGCAGTTCTTC	CASSYGGSYNEQFF
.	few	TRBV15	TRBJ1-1	TGTGCCACCAGCAGCCATAAGGTCACTGAAGCTTTCTTT	CATSSHKVTEAFF
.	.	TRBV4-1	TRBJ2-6	TGCGCCAGCAGCCAAGGTTTCCAGTTCTCTGGGGCCAACGTCCTGACTTTC	CASSQGFQFSGANVLTF
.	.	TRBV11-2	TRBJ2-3	TGTGCCAGCAAACGGGGTACAGATACGCAGTATTTT	CASKRGTDTQYF
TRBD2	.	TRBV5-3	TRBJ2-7	TGTGCCAGGGATTTAGCGGGGGGGCCCTCCTACGAGCAGTACTTC	CARDLAGGPSYEQYF
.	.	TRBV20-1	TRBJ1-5	TGCAGTGCTAGTGTCCCGGGGGATGGCAATCAGCCCCAGCATTTT	CSASVPGDGNQPQHF
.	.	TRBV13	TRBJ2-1	TGTGCCAGCAGCCCAATAAAGGGGGACAATGAGCAGTTCTTC	CASSPIKGDNEQFF
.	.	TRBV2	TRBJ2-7	TGTGCCAGCAGGAACAACTACGAGCAGTACTTC	CASRNNYEQYF
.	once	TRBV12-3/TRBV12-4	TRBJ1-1	TGTGCCAGCAGACCAGGGAACACTGAAGCTTTCTTT	CASRPGNTEAFF